This T cell receptor (beta chain) is from a study of early T cells in non-severe SARS-CoV-2 infection. Whole-study context: The input, bulk RNA from unsorted whole blood, was sequenced, and chains were unpaired.

Germline V gene lookup returns CDR1 SGHTA and CDR2 FQGNSA. Between the trimmed V and J ends, which lost 1 base and 4 bases, there was a span of 13 bases. This CDR3 is 15 amino acids long. Study-wide findings and caveats: Anti-spike CD8 responses were favored in VDJdb matching, and private and CD4 specificities were missed.

This clonotype was observed a handful of times. No antigen is known for it. Individual cDNA molecules received unique molecular identifiers. TCRdb re-derived calls from the 5' RACE reads in MiXCR, one entry per CDR3 protein. The sample has some 75,000 distinct CDR3 sequences, roughly 15% seen once. This clonotype was obtained from an adult who was a healthcare worker with PCR-confirmed SARS-CoV-2 infection or an uninfected control (not recorded which). The chain has TRBV7-2 and TRBJ1-1, with a possible D match to TRBD1 (5 bases). The sequencing sample was made of whole blood. The CDR3 loop reads CASSLGGRVGTEAFF. The CDR3 DNA is TGTGCCAGCAGCTTAGGAGGCAGGGTGGGCACTGAAGCTTTCTTT.